These 4 T cell receptor beta chains were sequenced from one sample in a study of blood T cell repertoires in COVID-19. Using immunoSEQ multiplex PCR, the repertoire was profiled, and TCRdb retains in-frame clones only, with some absent. This table holds under 250,000 clones, around nine tenths found once. Source material: peripheral blood. These receptor sequences come from a man in his fifties or sixties with COVID-19, enrolled during active disease.

The chain combines TRBV9 with TRBJ2-7; D gene uncertain. With 0 bases removed from V and 0 bases from J, the gap between germline ends came to 4 bases. This CDR3 has 13 residues. The germline V gene encodes CDR1 SGDLS and CDR2 YYNGEE. CDR3 loop: CASSVASSYEQYF. The CDR3 DNA follows: TGTGCCAGCAGCGTAGCTAGCTCCTACGAGCAGTACTTC. The variable domain in full, with the rest retrieved from reference TRBV9 and TRBJ2-7, is DSGVTQTPKHLITATGQRVTLRCSPRSGDLSVYWYQQSLDQGLQFLIQYYNGEERAKGNILERFSAQQFPDLHSELNLSSLELGDSALYFCASSVASSYEQYFGPGTRLTVT.

The J gene is TRBJ1-4, the V gene TRBV7-9, with D maybe TRBD1 (5 bases). The CDR3 runs 16 residues. Germline CDR1 is SEHNR and CDR2 is FQNEAQ (reference sequence). Trimming pared 4 bases from V and 3 bases from J, leaving 15 bases between. The CDR3 spells CASSYHLGTSNEKLFF. DNA of the CDR3: TGTGCCAGCAGCTATCACCTTGGGACTTCTAATGAAAAACTGTTTTTT.

The chain links TRBV6-5 to TRBJ2-2, with D maybe TRBD1 (6 bases). CDR1 MNHEY and CDR2 SVGAGI come from the germline V gene. Trimming cost V 7 bases and J 1 base, with 10 bases left between them. The CDR3 runs to 14 residues. The CDR3 DNA is TGTGCCAGCACCCCGGGACAGAACACCGGGGAGCTGTTTTTT. Protein product: CASTPGQNTGELFF.

This clone is a singleton in its sample. This rearrangement joins TRBV24-1 to TRBJ2-1, with 10 nucleotides matching TRBD2. The V gene end was trimmed by 3 bases and the J gene end by 8 bases; junction bases not matched to a gene: 9. Germline CDR1 is KGHDR and CDR2 is SFDVKD. The CDR3 sequence is 16 residues long. The CDR3 coding sequence is TGTGCCACCAGTGATCGGCTAGCGGGAGTAGAGCATGAGCAGTTCTTC. This sequence encodes CATSDRLAGVEHEQFF.